This T cell receptor beta chain is drawn from a study of T-cell reconstitution after alpha-beta-depleted transplantation in children. The V gene's germline CDR1 is LGHDT and CDR2 YNNKEL (reference sequence). Trimming stripped 4 bases from V and 1 base from J, with 10 bases between. The CDR3 totals 14 residues. Molecular barcoding with unique molecular identifiers was used for the TCRbeta library. Using its own MiXCR run on the PCR reads, TCRdb lists one record per CDR3 protein. Of 200,000 to 300,000 distinct CDR3 sequences listed, around 12% are singletons. Many counts were recorded for this clonotype.

This sequence originates from a human donor who donated a stem cell graft to a child with acute lymphoblastic leukemia. The sequenced sample was PBMCs from the stem cell graft donor, obtained from the stem cell graft. The V call is TRBV3-1, the J call TRBJ1-1; D perhaps matches TRBD1 (5 bases). DNA of the CDR3: TGTGCCAGCAGCCTACGAGGACAGAACACTGAAGCTTTCTTT. Its protein is CASSLRGQNTEAFF.